This T cell receptor (beta chain) emerged from a study of post-analysis software for immune sequencing data. The library was made from cDNA and included unique molecular identifiers. Via MiXCR, TCRdb re-called the PCR reads, giving one row per CDR3 protein. This sample has fewer than 850,000 distinct CDR3 sequences; about 32% occur once, and the top ten carry around 0.56%. This clonotype was recorded a few times. The source is a girl aged 10-17 years with multiple sclerosis. The sample consisted of blood.

CDR3 in amino acids: CSADGQTYEQYF. The CDR3 DNA is TGCAGTGCAGACGGACAGACCTACGAGCAGTACTTC. The rearrangement links TRBV20-1 to TRBJ2-7, with a tentative D call TRBD1 (6 bases). Between the trimmed V and J ends, which lost 6 bases and 2 bases, there was a span of 11 bases. CDR1 is DFQATT, CDR2 SNEGSKA, per germline (reference sequence). The CDR3 length is 12 residues.